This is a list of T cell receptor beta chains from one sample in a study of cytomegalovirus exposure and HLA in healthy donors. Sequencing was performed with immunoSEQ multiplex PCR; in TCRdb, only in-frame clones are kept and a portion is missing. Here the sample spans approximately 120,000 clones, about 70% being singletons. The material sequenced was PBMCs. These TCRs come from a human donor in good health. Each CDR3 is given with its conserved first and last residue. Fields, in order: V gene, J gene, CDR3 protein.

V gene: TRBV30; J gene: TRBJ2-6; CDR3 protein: CAWSVQGRGSGANVLTF
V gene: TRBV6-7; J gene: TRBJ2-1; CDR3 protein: CASSYSLGGHEQFF
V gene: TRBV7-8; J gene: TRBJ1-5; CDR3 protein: CASSLTPGNQPQHF
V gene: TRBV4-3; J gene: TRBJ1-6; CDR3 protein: CASSQDGGQANSPLHF
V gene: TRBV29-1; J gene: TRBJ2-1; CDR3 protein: CSVEGGDSNEQFF
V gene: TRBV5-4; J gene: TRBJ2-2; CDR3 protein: CASSFGRISNTGELFF
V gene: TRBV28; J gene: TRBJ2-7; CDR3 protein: CASSLGQGWYEQYF
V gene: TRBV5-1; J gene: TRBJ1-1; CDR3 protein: CASTLAPIGGEAFF
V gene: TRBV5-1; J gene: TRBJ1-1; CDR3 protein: CASSFWGDAMNTEAFF
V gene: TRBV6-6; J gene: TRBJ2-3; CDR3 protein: CASSYSGGERTDTQYF
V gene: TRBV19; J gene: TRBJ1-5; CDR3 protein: CASSIREGSGNQPQHF
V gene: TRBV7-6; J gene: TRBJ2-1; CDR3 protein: CASSDSGVYNEQFF
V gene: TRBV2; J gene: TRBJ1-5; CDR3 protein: CASSENRGMNF
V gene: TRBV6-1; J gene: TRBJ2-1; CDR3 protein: CASSRTGFDEQFF
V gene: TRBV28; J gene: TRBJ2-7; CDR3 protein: CASQPMTGLSYEQYF
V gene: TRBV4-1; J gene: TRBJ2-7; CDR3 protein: CASSQDELAVNYEQYF